This TCR beta chain was captured in a study of blood T cells in healthy people across ages. Study results and caveats: Higher diversity, along with more naive CD4+ cells, distinguished long-lived donors from aged donors. Since the PBMCs were unsorted, naive and antigen-experienced cells could not be conclusively compared.

It was with a sample-barcoded 5' primer and a J-beta primer mix that a second PCR of roughly 7 to 11 cycles was run. A single record per CDR3 protein comes from TCRdb applying MiXCR to the 5' RACE reads. The table includes around 1,900,000 distinct CDR3 sequences, more than 35% detected once. This CDR3 comprises 14 residues. V lost 1 base and J lost 3, with 11 bases in between. CDR1 and CDR2 from the germline V gene are DFQATT and SNEGSKA (reference sequence). This clonotype was detected only a few times. Its antigen is as yet unknown. Each individual donor underwent a draw of ten milliliters of peripheral blood.

V gene TRBV20-1 combines with J gene TRBJ2-3, with a weak D call TRBD2 (6 bases). The sequencing sample was made of blood. The source is a human donor in good health. The CDR3 DNA reads TGCAGTGCTAGAGTGTCGCTAGCGACAGATACGCAGTATTTT. Protein sequence: CSARVSLATDTQYF.